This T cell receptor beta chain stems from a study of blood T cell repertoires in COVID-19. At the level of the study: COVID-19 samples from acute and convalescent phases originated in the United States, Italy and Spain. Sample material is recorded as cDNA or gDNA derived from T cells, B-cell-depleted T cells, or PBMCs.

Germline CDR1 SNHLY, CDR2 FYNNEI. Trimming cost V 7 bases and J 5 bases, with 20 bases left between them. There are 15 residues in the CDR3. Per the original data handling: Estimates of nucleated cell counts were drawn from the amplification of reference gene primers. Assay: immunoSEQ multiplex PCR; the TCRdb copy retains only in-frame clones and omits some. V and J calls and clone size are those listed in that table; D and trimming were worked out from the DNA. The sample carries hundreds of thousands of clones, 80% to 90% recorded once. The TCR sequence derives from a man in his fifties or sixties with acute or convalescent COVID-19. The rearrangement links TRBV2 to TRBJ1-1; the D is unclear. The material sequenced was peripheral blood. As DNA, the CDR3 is TGTGCCAGCACCCCTAACCAACTGCACGAAACTGAAGCTTTCTTT. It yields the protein CASTPNQLHETEAFF.